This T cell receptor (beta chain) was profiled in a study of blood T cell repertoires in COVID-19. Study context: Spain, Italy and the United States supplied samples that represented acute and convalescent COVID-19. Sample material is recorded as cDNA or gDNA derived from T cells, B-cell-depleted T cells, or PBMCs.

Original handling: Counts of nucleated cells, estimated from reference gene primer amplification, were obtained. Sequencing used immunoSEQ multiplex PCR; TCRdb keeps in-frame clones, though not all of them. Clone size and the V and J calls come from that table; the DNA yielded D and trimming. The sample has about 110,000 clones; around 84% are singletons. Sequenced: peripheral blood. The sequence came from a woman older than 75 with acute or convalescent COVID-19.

CDR3 DNA: TGTGCCAGCAGCTCCGGACAGGGGAATTCACCCCTCCACTTT. Amino acids: CASSSGQGNSPLHF. The V and J genes are TRBV7-9 and TRBJ1-6; 9 bases align to TRBD1. V lost 4 bases, J lost 7 bases, and 2 bases stayed unmatched. Germline loops: CDR1 SEHNR, CDR2 FQNEAQ (reference sequence). There are 14 residues in the CDR3.